This T cell receptor beta chain was sequenced during a study of cytomegalovirus exposure and HLA in healthy donors. Study at large: A subsequent analysis stated that the 100 to 150 validation repertoires were run on the same platform as the 650 to 850 first-cohort repertoires.

Produced via immunoSEQ multiplex PCR; TCRdb's table is partial and in-frame only. The data hold under 300,000 clones, with roughly 89% observed a single time. Looked up from germline, CDR1 is MNHNY and CDR2 is SVGAGI (reference sequence). Deletions cut 0 bases from V and 3 bases from J, with 9 bases between. The CDR3 totals 14 residues. The genes are TRBV6-6 and TRBJ2-7; D remains unclear. The sequenced sample was PBMCs. The origin of this receptor is a woman between 18 and 30 years old in good health and CMV-seronegative. The CDR3, as DNA: TGTGCCAGCAGTTACTCGACACCCGGCTACGAGCAGTACTTC. Translated, it gives CASSYSTPGYEQYF.